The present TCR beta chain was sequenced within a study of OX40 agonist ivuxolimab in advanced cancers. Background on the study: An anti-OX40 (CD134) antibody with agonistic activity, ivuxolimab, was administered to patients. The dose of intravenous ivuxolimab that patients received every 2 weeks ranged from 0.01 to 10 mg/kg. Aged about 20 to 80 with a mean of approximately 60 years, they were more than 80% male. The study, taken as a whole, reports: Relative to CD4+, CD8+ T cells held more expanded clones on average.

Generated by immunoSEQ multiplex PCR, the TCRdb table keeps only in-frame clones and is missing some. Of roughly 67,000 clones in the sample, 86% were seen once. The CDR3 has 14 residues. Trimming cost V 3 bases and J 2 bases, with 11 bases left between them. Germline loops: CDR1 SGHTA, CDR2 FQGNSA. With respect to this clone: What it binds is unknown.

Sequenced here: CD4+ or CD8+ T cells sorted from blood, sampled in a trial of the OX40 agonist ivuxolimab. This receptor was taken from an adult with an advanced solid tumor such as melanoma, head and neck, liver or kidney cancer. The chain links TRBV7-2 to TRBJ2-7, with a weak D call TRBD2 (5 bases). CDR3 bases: TGTGCCAGCAGCTTTAAGGGAGTCCCCTACGAGCAGTACTTC. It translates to CASSFKGVPYEQYF.